Presented here are 20 T cell receptor beta chains from one specimen sequenced in a study of shared clonotypes between healthy human individuals. Data came from immunoSEQ multiplex PCR; TCRdb stores just in-frame clones and leaves some out. The sample holds over a million clones, about 80% seen once. The sequenced sample was memory CD4+ T cells sorted from blood. Subset indicated: CD45RA-negative fraction. The receptors were sampled from a man aged 18-30 years in good health.

V and J are TRBV28 and TRBJ2-7; D is undetermined. The germline V and J ends were trimmed by 5 bases and 3 bases, with 5 bases remaining between them. This CDR3 is built from 11 residues. CDR1 MDHEN and CDR2 SYDVKM come from the germline V gene. The CDR3 bases are TGTGCCAGCAGTCCTCGCTACGAGCAGTACTTC. Encoded protein: CASSPRYEQYF.

The rearrangement links TRBV5-1 to TRBJ2-1; 9 bases agree with TRBD1. The CDR3 is 14 residues long. V gave up 6 bases and J gave up 2 bases; unmatched junction bases: 3. The germline V gene has CDR1 SGHRS and CDR2 YFSETQ. CDR3 DNA sequence: TGCGCCAGCAAAGGGGACAGGGCCTACAATGAGCAGTTCTTC. Protein: CASKGDRAYNEQFF. Full variable domain (rest looked up from reference TRBV5-1 and TRBJ2-1): KAGVTQTPRYLIKTRGQQVTLSCSPISGHRSVSWYQQTPGQGLQFLFEYFSETQRNKGNFPGRFSGRQFSNSRSEMNVSTLELGDSALYLCASKGDRAYNEQFFGPGTRLTVL.

This chain joins TRBV5-1 and TRBJ1-2; perhaps TRBD1 as D (6 bases). CDR1 is SGHRS and CDR2 is YFSETQ in the germline V gene. This CDR3 spans 14 amino acids. The V gene lost 4 bases and the J gene lost 4 bases, with 14 bases spanning the gap. CDR3 sequence (DNA): TGCGCCAGCAGCACCGACAGGTCTAGCTATGGCTACACCTTC. It yields the protein CASSTDRSSYGYTF.

The rearrangement uses TRBV9 and TRBJ2-1; D is undetermined. In germline, CDR1 is SGDLS, CDR2 YYNGEE. Trimming took 3 bases from V and 11 from J, leaving 15 bases between them. The CDR3 runs to 13 residues. CDR3 bases: TGTGCCAGCAGCGCCCGGGTGGAAGCTAAGCAGTTCTTC. Translation: CASSARVEAKQFF.

This clone was detected only a few times. The chain joins TRBV5-4 to TRBJ2-3; the match to TRBD2 covers 11 bases. Losses at the gene ends were 3 bases for V and 8 bases for J; bases not matched to a gene: 8. Germline values: CDR1 SGHNT, CDR2 YYREEE (reference sequence). The CDR3 runs 15 residues. Here the CDR3 reads CASSSGTSGSGTQYF. For the CDR3, the DNA is TGTGCCAGCAGCTCCGGGACTAGCGGTAGTGGTACGCAGTATTTT.

This clone has a count of ten or more. Written as DNA, the CDR3 is TGTGCCAGCAACCCAGCTGGGGCACGAGAAAAACTGTTTTTT. Its translation is CASNPAGAREKLFF. The rearrangement links TRBV28 to TRBJ1-4, with D possibly matching TRBD1 (5 bases). The CDR3 sequence is 14 residues long. The germline CDR1 and CDR2 sequences are MDHEN and SYDVKM. Trimming cost V 7 bases and J 8 bases, with 17 bases left between them.

Concerning this clone: Within the sample, other DNA sequences also encode this same CDR3. The V gene is TRBV2, the J gene TRBJ2-2, with no clear D. The ends were cut back, 4 bases at V and 5 bases at J, with 8 bases in the middle. The germline V gene encodes CDR1 SNHLY and CDR2 FYNNEI. The CDR3 is 13 amino acids. CDR3 coding DNA: TGTGCCAGCAGTGTTGAAGGGACCGGGGAGCTGTTTTTT. Encoded protein: CASSVEGTGELFF.

This clone was counted a single time. V and J are TRBV5-1 and TRBJ2-1, with D possibly TRBD2 on 6 matching bases. Germline CDR1 is SGHRS and CDR2 is YFSETQ. V was pared by 2 bases and J by 6 bases, with 12 bases between. CDR3 length equals 14 residues. The CDR3 protein is CASSFDLGGNEQFF. The CDR3 bases are TGCGCCAGCAGCTTTGATTTGGGGGGCAATGAGCAGTTCTTC.

The rearrangement joins TRBV2 to TRBJ1-4, with D uncertain. V was cut by 5 bases and J by 3 bases, with 10 bases left in between. The germline CDR1 and CDR2 sequences are SNHLY and FYNNEI. CDR3 length: 14 amino acids. The DNA for the CDR3 is TGTGCCAGCAGTTCTCTGCTAGCTAATGAAAAACTGTTTTTT. Its protein product is CASSSLLANEKLFF.

The chain couples TRBV4-3 to TRBJ2-2, with unresolved D. Per the germline V gene, CDR1 is LGHNA and CDR2 is YSLEER. This CDR3 is 14 amino acids long. The ends were cut back, 1 base at V and 5 bases at J, with 8 bases in the middle. As DNA, the CDR3 is TGCGCCAGCAGCCAAGTTTCGATGACCGGGGAGCTGTTTTTT. Protein sequence: CASSQVSMTGELFF.

V gene TRBV7-9 combines with J gene TRBJ1-5, with no clear D. Trimming cost V 2 bases and J 1 base, with 6 bases left between them. The CDR3 runs to 14 residues. Germline loops: CDR1 SEHNR, CDR2 FQNEAQ (reference sequence). CDR3 loop: CASSLMGSNQPQHF. The CDR3 nucleotides read TGTGCCAGCAGCTTAATGGGGAGCAATCAGCCCCAGCATTTT.

The genes are TRBV6-5 and TRBJ2-7; 9 bases are a match to TRBD1. The CDR3 has 15 amino acids. The germline gives CDR1 MNHEY, CDR2 SVGAGI. V was clipped by 2 bases and J by 5 bases; unmatched bases: 7. As DNA, the CDR3 is TGTGCCAGCAGTTACCTGGGACAGGGAAATAACGAGCAGTACTTC. Its protein is CASSYLGQGNNEQYF.

The J gene is TRBJ2-7, the V gene TRBV7-2, with TRBD2 matching 10 bases. V lost 4 bases, J lost 12 bases, and 12 bases stayed unmatched. The germline V gene encodes CDR1 SGHTA and CDR2 FQGNSA. The CDR3 totals 14 residues. The CDR3 coding sequence is TGTGCCAGCAGCTCGACGACTAGCGGGCCCTCAAGGTACTTC. Protein: CASSSTTSGPSRYF. The full variable domain, completed using reference TRBV7-2 and TRBJ2-7, is GAGVSQSPSNKVTEKGKDVELRCDPISGHTALYWYRQSLGQGLEFLIYFQGNSAPDKSGLPSDRFSAERTGGSVSTLTIQRTQQEDSAVYLCASSSTTSGPSRYFGPGTRLTVT.

The chain is built from TRBV7-8 and TRBJ1-5; tentative D call: TRBD1 (5 bases). V lost 4 bases and J lost 10, with 20 bases in between. Germline values: CDR1 SGHVS, CDR2 FQNEAQ. The CDR3 totals 15 residues. The CDR3: CASSSVGQGINPQHF. The CDR3 DNA follows: TGTGCCAGCAGCTCTGTCGGGCAGGGAATTAATCCCCAGCATTTT.

This chain uses TRBV5-8 with TRBJ2-2; D may be TRBD2 (5 bases). Germline V CDR1 and CDR2: SGHTS, YDEGEE. The CDR3 is 15 amino acids. Deletions cut 0 bases from V and 4 bases from J, with 10 bases between. CDR3: CASSLARTFTGELFF. DNA for the CDR3: TGTGCCAGCAGCTTGGCCCGGACTTTCACCGGGGAGCTGTTTTTT.

This clone has just one count. The chain carries TRBV7-2 and TRBJ2-2; tentative D call: TRBD1 (6 bases). Trimming shortened V by 6 bases and J by 7 bases, and 18 bases separated the two germline ends. The CDR3 is made up of 15 amino acids. Germline V gene lookup returns CDR1 SGHTA and CDR2 FQGNSA. The CDR3, as DNA: TGTGCCAGCAGAATCGGACAGACCCAGATCGGGGAGCTGTTTTTT. This encodes CASRIGQTQIGELFF.

This chain connects TRBV29-1 to TRBJ1-1; weak D call: TRBD1 (5 bases). V dropped 8 bases and J dropped 8 bases, with 12 bases sitting between them. CDR1 and CDR2 from the germline V gene are SQVTM and ANQGSEA. This CDR3 comprises 10 residues. In DNA form, the CDR3 reads TGCAGCCCAGGAGGGGAAGAAGCTTTCTTT. Its translation is CSPGGEEAFF.

This rearrangement joins TRBV7-9 to TRBJ2-7; D might be TRBD2 (5 bases). Germline V lookup: CDR1 SEHNR, CDR2 FQNEAQ (reference sequence). The CDR3 consists of 15 residues. V was shortened by 5 bases and J by 1 base, with 15 bases between the two germline ends. CDR3 coding DNA: TGTGCCAGCAGCCCGGCCATCACGGGGTCCTACGAGCAGTACTTC. The encoded protein is CASSPAITGSYEQYF.

Worth noting for this clone: This specimen includes other DNA sequences encoding the same CDR3. The chain combines TRBV6-5 with TRBJ1-1, with 7 bases identical to TRBD1. This CDR3 contains 14 residues. Trimming removed 6 bases from V and 1 base from J; junction bases left unmatched: 5. Germline V gene lookup returns CDR1 MNHEY and CDR2 SVGAGI. This chain's CDR3 is CASSRRTGNTEAFF. The CDR3, as DNA: TGTGCCAGCAGCCGACGGACAGGGAACACTGAAGCTTTCTTT.

The gene calls are TRBV7-2 and TRBJ2-1; D remains ambiguous. The CDR3 runs 13 residues. CDR1 and CDR2 (germline): SGHTA, FQGNSA. Trimming left V 5 bases short and J 10 bases short, with 15 bases between. The chain's CDR3 is CASSPGWSAEQFF. The CDR3 DNA sequence: TGTGCCAGCAGCCCAGGCTGGTCGGCCGAGCAGTTCTTC.